This entry describes one T cell receptor beta chain. The data derive from a study of blood T cell repertoires in COVID-19. Whole-study context: There were acute and convalescent COVID-19 samples, and they came from the United States, Italy and Spain. PBMCs, B-cell-depleted T cells, or T cells were the source of the cDNA or gDNA that made up the material.

In the original processing: Using reference gene primer amplification, nucleated cell counts were estimated. Only in-frame clones appear in the TCRdb table, and some are missing; sequencing was by immunoSEQ multiplex PCR. The V and J calls and clone size are taken from that table; D and trimming were inferred from the DNA. Among over 90,000 clones, roughly 85% were seen once, and the ten largest hold under 4%. Trimming took 6 bases from V and 9 from J, leaving 17 bases between them. Germline V gives CDR1 MNHEY, CDR2 SVGAGI. This CDR3 comprises 13 residues. The chain links TRBV6-5 to TRBJ1-1; TRBD1 is a possible D gene (6 bases). This TCR was sampled from a man aged 45 to 65 in a cohort sampled during active COVID-19. The sequenced sample was peripheral blood. CDR3 protein: CASSMGHTTQAFF. Here the CDR3 DNA reads TGTGCCAGCAGCATGGGACACACAACCCAAGCTTTCTTT.